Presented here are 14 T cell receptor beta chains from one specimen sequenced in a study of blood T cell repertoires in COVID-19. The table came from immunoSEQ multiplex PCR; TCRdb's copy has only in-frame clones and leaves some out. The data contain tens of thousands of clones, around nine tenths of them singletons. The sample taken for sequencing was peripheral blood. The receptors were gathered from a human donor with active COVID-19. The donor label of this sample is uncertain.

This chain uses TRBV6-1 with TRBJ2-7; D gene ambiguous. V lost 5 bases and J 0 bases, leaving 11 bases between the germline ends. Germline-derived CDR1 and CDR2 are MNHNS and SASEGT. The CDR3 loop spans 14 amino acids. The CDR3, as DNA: TGTGCCAGCAGTTCCCCTTATAGCTCCTACGAGCAGTACTTC. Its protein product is CASSSPYSSYEQYF.

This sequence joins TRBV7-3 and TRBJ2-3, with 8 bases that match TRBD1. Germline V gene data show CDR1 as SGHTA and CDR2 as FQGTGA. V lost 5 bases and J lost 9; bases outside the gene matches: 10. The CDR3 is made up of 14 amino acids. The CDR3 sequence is CASSPGTGAGTQYF. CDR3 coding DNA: TGTGCCAGCAGCCCAGGGACAGGAGCCGGAACGCAGTATTTT.

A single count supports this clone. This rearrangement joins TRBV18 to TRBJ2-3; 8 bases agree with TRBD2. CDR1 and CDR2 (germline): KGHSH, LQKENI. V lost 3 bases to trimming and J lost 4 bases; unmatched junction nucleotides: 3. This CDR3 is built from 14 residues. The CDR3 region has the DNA TGTGCCAGCTCACCCCCGGGACTAGCAGATACGCAGTATTTT. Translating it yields CASSPPGLADTQYF.

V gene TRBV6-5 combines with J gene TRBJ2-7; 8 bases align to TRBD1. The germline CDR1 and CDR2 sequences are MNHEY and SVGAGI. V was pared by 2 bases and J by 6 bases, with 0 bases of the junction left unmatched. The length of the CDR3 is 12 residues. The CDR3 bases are TGTGCCAGCAGTTACACAGGGGGCGAGCAGTACTTC. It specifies CASSYTGGEQYF.

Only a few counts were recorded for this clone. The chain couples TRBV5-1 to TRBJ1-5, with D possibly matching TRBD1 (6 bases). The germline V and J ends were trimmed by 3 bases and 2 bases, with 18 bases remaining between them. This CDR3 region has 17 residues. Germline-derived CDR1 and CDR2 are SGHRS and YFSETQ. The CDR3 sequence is CASSSRYVNRGNQPQHF. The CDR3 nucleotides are TGCGCCAGCAGCTCCCGATACGTGAACAGGGGCAATCAGCCCCAGCATTTT.

CDR3: CASSQAGSTDTQYF. CDR3 nucleotides: TGTGCCAGCAGTCAAGCGGGGAGCACAGATACGCAGTATTTT. This sequence joins TRBV25-1 and TRBJ2-3; 7 bases agree with TRBD2. This CDR3 contains 14 residues. J was trimmed by 0 bases and V by 5 bases; bases with no gene match: 2. Looked up from germline, CDR1 is MGHDK and CDR2 is SYGVNS.

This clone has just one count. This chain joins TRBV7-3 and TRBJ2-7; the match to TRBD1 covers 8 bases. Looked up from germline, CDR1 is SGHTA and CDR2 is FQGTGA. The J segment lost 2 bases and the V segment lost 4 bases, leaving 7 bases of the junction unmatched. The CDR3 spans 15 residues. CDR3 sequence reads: CASSSKDREPYEQYF. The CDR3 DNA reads TGTGCCAGCAGCTCCAAGGACAGGGAACCCTACGAGCAGTACTTC.

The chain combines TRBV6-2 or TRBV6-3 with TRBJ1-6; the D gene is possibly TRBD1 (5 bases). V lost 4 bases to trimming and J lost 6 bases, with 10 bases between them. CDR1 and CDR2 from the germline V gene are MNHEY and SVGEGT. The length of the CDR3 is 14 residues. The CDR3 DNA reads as TGTGCCAGCAGTTTTCGACAGATTAATTCACCCCTCCACTTT. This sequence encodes CASSFRQINSPLHF.

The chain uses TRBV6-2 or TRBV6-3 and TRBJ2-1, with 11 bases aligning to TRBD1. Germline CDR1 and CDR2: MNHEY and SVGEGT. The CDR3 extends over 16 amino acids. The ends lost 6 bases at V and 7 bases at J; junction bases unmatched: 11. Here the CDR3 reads CASSPLGTGGRNEQFF. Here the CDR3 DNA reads TGTGCCAGCAGCCCCCTAGGGACAGGGGGTCGGAATGAGCAGTTCTTC.

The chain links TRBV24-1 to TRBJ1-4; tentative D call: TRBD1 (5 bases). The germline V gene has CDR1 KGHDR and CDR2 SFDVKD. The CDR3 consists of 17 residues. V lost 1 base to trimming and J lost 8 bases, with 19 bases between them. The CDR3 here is CATSDFYVWGGCEKLFF. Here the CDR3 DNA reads TGTGCCACCAGTGATTTTTACGTTTGGGGGGGTTGCGAAAAACTGTTTTTT.

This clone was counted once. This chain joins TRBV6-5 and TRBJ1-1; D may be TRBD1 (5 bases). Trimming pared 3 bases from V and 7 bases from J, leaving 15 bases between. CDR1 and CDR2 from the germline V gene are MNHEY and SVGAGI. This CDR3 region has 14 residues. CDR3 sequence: CASSYQGAEGEAFF. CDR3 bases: TGTGCCAGCAGTTATCAGGGCGCTGAAGGTGAAGCTTTCTTT.

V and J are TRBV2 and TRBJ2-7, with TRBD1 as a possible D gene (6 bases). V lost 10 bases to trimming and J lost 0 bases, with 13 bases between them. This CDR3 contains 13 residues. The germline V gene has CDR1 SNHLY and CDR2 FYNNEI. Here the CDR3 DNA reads TGTGCCACCCCCCAGGGGACCTCCTACGAGCAGTACTTC. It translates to CATPQGTSYEQYF.

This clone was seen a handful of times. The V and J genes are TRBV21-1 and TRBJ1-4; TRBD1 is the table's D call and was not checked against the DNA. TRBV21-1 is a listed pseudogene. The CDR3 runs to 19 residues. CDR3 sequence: CASSNPWAGGFGTNEKLFF. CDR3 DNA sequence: TGTGCCAGCAGCAACCCTTGGGCAGGGGGCTTTGGGACTAATGAAAAACTGTTTTTT.

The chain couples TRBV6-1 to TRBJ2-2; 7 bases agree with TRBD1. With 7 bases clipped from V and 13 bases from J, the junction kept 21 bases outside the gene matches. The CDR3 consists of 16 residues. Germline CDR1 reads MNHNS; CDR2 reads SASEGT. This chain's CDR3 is CASTDTVTGRLRGLFF. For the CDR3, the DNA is TGTGCCAGCACTGACACAGTGACAGGGCGGCTCAGAGGGCTGTTTTTT.